This T cell receptor beta chain was captured in a study of OX40 agonist ivuxolimab in advanced cancers. Libraries were prepared by immunoSEQ multiplex PCR; TCRdb keeps only in-frame clonotypes and omits some of them. The sample lists under 55,000 clones, roughly 80% occurring once. The CDR3 has 15 residues. The V end lost 0 bases, the J end lost 8 bases, and 15 bases lay between the germline ends. Germline assignment: CDR1 SGHRS and CDR2 YFSETQ. Study findings and constraints: Both blood CD4+ and CD8+ T cells showed clonal growth by week 6 at 0.1 to 3.0 mg/kg. In CD8+ T cells, expanded clones were on average more numerous than in CD4+. Low normalized T-cell clonal expansion was additionally recorded for some nonresponders.

Note on this clone: Its target is not known.

The rearrangement links TRBV5-1 to TRBJ2-1, with D tentatively TRBD2 (6 bases). The receptor's source is an adult with an advanced solid tumor such as melanoma, head and neck, liver or kidney cancer. The sample in question was CD4+ or CD8+ T cells sorted from blood, obtained in a trial of the OX40 agonist ivuxolimab. This CDR3 reads CASSLDLSGVYEQFF. CDR3 sequence (DNA): TGCGCCAGCAGCTTGGATCTATCGGGAGTGTATGAGCAGTTCTTC.